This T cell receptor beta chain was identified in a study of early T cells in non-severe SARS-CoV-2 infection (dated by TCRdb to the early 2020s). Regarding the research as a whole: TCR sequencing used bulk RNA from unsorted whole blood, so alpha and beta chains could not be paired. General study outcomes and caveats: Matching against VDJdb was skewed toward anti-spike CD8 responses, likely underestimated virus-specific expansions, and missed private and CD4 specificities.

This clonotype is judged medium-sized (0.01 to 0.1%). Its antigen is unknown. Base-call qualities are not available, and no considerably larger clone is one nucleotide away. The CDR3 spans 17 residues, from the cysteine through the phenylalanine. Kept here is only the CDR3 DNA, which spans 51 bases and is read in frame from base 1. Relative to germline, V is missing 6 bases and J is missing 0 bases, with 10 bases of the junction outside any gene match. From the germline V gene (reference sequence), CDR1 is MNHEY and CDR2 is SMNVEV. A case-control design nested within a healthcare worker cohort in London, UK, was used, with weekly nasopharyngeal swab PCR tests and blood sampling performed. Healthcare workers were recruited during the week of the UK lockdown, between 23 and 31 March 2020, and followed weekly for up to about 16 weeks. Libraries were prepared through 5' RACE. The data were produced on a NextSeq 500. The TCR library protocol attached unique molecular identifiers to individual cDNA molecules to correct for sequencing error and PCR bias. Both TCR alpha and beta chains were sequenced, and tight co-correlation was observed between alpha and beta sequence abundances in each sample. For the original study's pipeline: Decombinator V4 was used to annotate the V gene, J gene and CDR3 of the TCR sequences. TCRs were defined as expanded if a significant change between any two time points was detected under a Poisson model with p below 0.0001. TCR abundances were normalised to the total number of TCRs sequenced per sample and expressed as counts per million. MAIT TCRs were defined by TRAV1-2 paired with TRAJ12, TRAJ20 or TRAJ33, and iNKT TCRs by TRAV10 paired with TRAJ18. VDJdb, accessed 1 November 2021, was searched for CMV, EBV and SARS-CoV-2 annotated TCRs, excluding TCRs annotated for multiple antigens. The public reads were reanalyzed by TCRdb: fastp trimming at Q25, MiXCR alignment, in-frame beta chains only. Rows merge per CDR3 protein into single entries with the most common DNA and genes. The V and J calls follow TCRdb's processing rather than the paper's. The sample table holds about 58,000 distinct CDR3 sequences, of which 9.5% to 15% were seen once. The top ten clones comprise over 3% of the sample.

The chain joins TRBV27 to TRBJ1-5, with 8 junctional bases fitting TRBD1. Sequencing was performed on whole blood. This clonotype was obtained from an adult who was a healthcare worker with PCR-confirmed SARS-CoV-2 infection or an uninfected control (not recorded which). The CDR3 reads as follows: CASRPGQVLYSNQPQHF. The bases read TGTGCCAGCAGACCGGGACAGGTTTTGTATAGCAATCAGCCCCAGCATTTT.